The rows below give T cell receptor beta chains drawn from one sample of a study of T cell responses to AZD1222 COVID-19 vaccine. The data were produced by immunoSEQ multiplex PCR, yet TCRdb's version contains in-frame clones alone and is incomplete. The sample records about 200,000 clones, 92% being singletons. The specimen was peripheral blood, collected on day 0 of AZD1222 vaccination. Source of these receptors: an adult in good health. The CDR3 runs from the conserved cysteine through the conserved F or W. The D gene is left open where the match is weak. Clone size is stated in some rows and not others, as once, few, many or a class when expanded.

TRBV9	TRBJ2-3	.	.	TGTGCCAGCAGCGTAGTTGCCTTTACAGATACGCAGTATTTT	CASSVVAFTDTQYF
TRBV4-1	TRBJ2-1	.	.	TGCGCCAGCAGCCAAGGTCCGGGCAATGAGCAGTTCTTC	CASSQGPGNEQFF
TRBV4-2	TRBJ2-7	.	.	TGTGCCAGCAGCCAAGAAATCTACGCAGCCCGTACGAGCTCCTACGAGCAGTACTTC	CASSQEIYAARTSSYEQYF
TRBV5-1	TRBJ2-1	.	.	TGCGCCAGCAACCCCCGTACAGGGTCGGCCTACAATGAGCAGTTCTTC	CASNPRTGSAYNEQFF
TRBV4-3	TRBJ2-7	.	.	TGCGCCAGCAGCCAAGGGTCTAGTTACACCTACGAGCAGTACTTC	CASSQGSSYTYEQYF
TRBV3-1/TRBV3-2	TRBJ1-4	.	.	TGTGCCAGCAGCCAAGGAATCGGACTTGAAAAACTGTTTTTT	CASSQGIGLEKLFF
TRBV10-3	TRBJ2-7	TRBD2	.	TGTGCCATCAGTGAGTCGGCGGGGGCCTACGAGCAGTACTTC	CAISESAGAYEQYF
TRBV6-5	TRBJ1-4	TRBD1	.	TGTGCCAGCAGTTACGGGACAGCAACTAATGAAAAACTGTTTTTT	CASSYGTATNEKLFF
TRBV10-2	TRBJ2-2	TRBD2	few	TGCGCCAGTACTAGCGGGGGGGCTGGCGGGGAGCTGTTTTTT	CASTSGGAGGELFF
TRBV7-9	TRBJ1-2	TRBD1	.	TGTGCCAGCAGCCTCGTCCGGGACAGCATGGGCTACACCTTC	CASSLVRDSMGYTF
TRBV4-2	TRBJ2-5	TRBD2	once	TGTGCCAGCAGGGGCGGGGGGGCAGGAGGTGAGACCCAGTACTTC	CASRGGGAGGETQYF
TRBV19	TRBJ1-5	TRBD1	.	TGTGCCAGTAGCCTGACAGGGGGGCGGCCCCAGCATTTT	CASSLTGGRPQHF
TRBV18	TRBJ1-5	TRBD1	.	TGTGCCAGCTCACCAGCGACAGGGGTGAATCAGCCCCAGCATTTT	CASSPATGVNQPQHF
TRBV6-2/TRBV6-3	TRBJ1-5	TRBD1	.	TGTGCCAGCAGTTACTCGGGACAGGGGGACCGGCCCCAGCATTTT	CASSYSGQGDRPQHF
TRBV11-2	TRBJ2-1	.	.	TGTGCCAGCAGCGCCATTAGGACAGTGAGATACAATGAGCAGTTCTTC	CASSAIRTVRYNEQFF
TRBV20-1	TRBJ1-1	.	once	TGCGGCTCCCGGGTCAACACTGAAGCTTTCTTT	CGSRVNTEAFF
TRBV5-5	TRBJ1-2	.	once	TGTGCCAGCAGCCCAGGTCTCTGGGAAGGGGTCTATGGCTACACCTTC	CASSPGLWEGVYGYTF
TRBV3-1/TRBV3-2	TRBJ2-1	TRBD1	.	TGTGCCAGCAGCCAAGATCAGAACAGGGGTGACAATGAGCAGTTCTTC	CASSQDQNRGDNEQFF
TRBV27	TRBJ1-5	.	.	TGTGCCAGCAGTTTAATGTCAGGTTATAGCAATCAGCCCCAGCATTTT	CASSLMSGYSNQPQHF
TRBV12-3/TRBV12-4	TRBJ2-4	.	.	TGTGCCAGCAGTGTCGGGACACGGGTCATTCAGTACTTC	CASSVGTRVIQYF
TRBV7-2	TRBJ2-3	TRBD2	.	TGTGCCAGCAGCTTAACCAGCGGGGGGCTAGGTGATACGCAGTATTTT	CASSLTSGGLGDTQYF
TRBV28	TRBJ1-2	.	.	TGTGCCAGCACCATACCCCCGGGGCGGGGGGATGGCTACACCTTC	CASTIPPGRGDGYTF
TRBV10-3	TRBJ2-1	.	.	TGTGCCATCGGACAAAACAATGAGCAGTTCTTC	CAIGQNNEQFF
TRBV6-5	TRBJ2-7	.	.	TGTGCCAGCAGTTACTCCGAGTCCGGGAGCGAGCAGTACTTC	CASSYSESGSEQYF
TRBV7-8	TRBJ1-5	.	.	TGTGCCAGCACCAACGAGAGGGGGGGTCACGGCAATCAGCCCCAGCATTTT	CASTNERGGHGNQPQHF
TRBV10-3	TRBJ1-2	TRBD1	.	TGTGCCATCAGAGGACAGGGGGCCGACTATGGCTACACCTTC	CAIRGQGADYGYTF
TRBV3-1/TRBV3-2	TRBJ2-7	.	.	TGTGCCAGCAGCCAAGTTCCTAAGAACTACGAGCAGTACTTC	CASSQVPKNYEQYF
TRBV18	TRBJ1-5	.	.	TGTGCCAGCTCAGGCGGGACCGCGGGTCGTGGTCAGCCCCAGCATTTT	CASSGGTAGRGQPQHF
TRBV19	TRBJ2-1	.	.	TGTGCCAGTAGTAGGCAGGGGATTTACAATGAGCAGTTCTTC	CASSRQGIYNEQFF
TRBV5-1	TRBJ1-3	.	.	TGCGCCAGCAGCCCGGACGGCCGTGACACCATATATTTT	CASSPDGRDTIYF
TRBV6-2/TRBV6-3	TRBJ1-1	.	.	TGTGCCAGCAGCCAACGGCGGGGGACTGAAGCTTTCTTT	CASSQRRGTEAFF
TRBV7-9	TRBJ1-5	.	.	TGTGCCAGCAGCCAAGACGGATACCAGCCCCAGCATTTT	CASSQDGYQPQHF
TRBV6-5	TRBJ1-1	.	.	TGTGCCAGCAGTTACGGGCAGGCCCTGTTGACTGAAGCTTTCTTT	CASSYGQALLTEAFF
TRBV3-1/TRBV3-2	TRBJ1-2	.	.	TGTGCCAGCAGCCAAGGACAGGACTATGGCTACACCTTC	CASSQGQDYGYTF
TRBV27	TRBJ2-7	.	.	TGTGCCAGCAGTTTCTCAGGGATCTCCTACGAGCAGTACTTC	CASSFSGISYEQYF
TRBV19	TRBJ1-4	.	.	TGTGCCAGTAGTATAACCCCCCGGCGTACAACTAATGAAAAACTGTTTTTT	CASSITPRRTTNEKLFF
TRBV5-6	TRBJ1-2	TRBD1	.	TGTGCCAGCCGGGGACAGTCCCCCTATGGCTACACCTTC	CASRGQSPYGYTF
TRBV19	TRBJ1-6	.	.	TGTGCCAGTAGTATAGGTGACAGGACGTCTTCACCCCTCCACTTT	CASSIGDRTSSPLHF
TRBV6-6	TRBJ1-2	.	few	TGTGCCAGCATGCAGCCGCAAAGAAACTATGGCTACACCTTC	CASMQPQRNYGYTF
TRBV7-2	TRBJ1-4	.	.	TGTGCCAGCAGCTTAATCGGGGGGAGCGGTGAAAAACTGTTTTTT	CASSLIGGSGEKLFF
TRBV29-1	TRBJ1-1	.	.	TGCAGCGTAGCTTACAGGGACGGAGCTTTCTTT	CSVAYRDGAFF
TRBV5-1	TRBJ2-1	.	.	TGCGCCAGCAGGTTACTAGCCCAGGGGGATGAGCAGTTCTTC	CASRLLAQGDEQFF
TRBV11-3	TRBJ2-2	TRBD2	.	TGTGCCAGCAGCACGGGACTAGCGGGGACCGGGGAGCTGTTTTTT	CASSTGLAGTGELFF
TRBV20-1	TRBJ1-5	.	.	TGCAGTGCTAGTGGCCTTAATCAGCCCCAGCATTTT	CSASGLNQPQHF
TRBV6-5	TRBJ1-3	TRBD1	.	TGTGCCAGCAGTTACTCGTGGGGACAGTCTGGAAACACCATATATTTT	CASSYSWGQSGNTIYF
TRBV5-1	TRBJ2-7	.	.	TGCGCCACCCGCAGGGGCGATTCTAGCGTGGACCGCTACGAGCAGTACTTC	CATRRGDSSVDRYEQYF
TRBV12-3/TRBV12-4	TRBJ1-1	.	.	TGTGCCAGCAGTTTGGAGGGCGTCCCCAAAGCTTTCTTT	CASSLEGVPKAFF
TRBV3-1/TRBV3-2	TRBJ2-1	.	.	TGTGCCAGCAGCCAAGAAGGGACTCCACATGAGCAGTTCTTC	CASSQEGTPHEQFF
TRBV19	TRBJ2-7	.	once	TGTGCCAGTAGTATAGAGGCCAGGCAAACCTACGAGCAGTACTTC	CASSIEARQTYEQYF
TRBV27	TRBJ2-2	.	.	TGTGCCAGCAGTCGGGACGAACCCGTGAACACCGGGGAGCTGTTTTTT	CASSRDEPVNTGELFF
TRBV6-5	TRBJ2-1	.	.	TGTGCCAGCAGGACTCCGGGAATTATCAATGAGCAGTTCTTC	CASRTPGIINEQFF
TRBV27	TRBJ2-1	TRBD2	.	TGTGCCACCTCTCGGGGGGTCTCCTACAATGAGCAGTTCTTC	CATSRGVSYNEQFF
TRBV5-6	TRBJ1-5	.	.	TGTGCCAGCAGCTTGGGGGCAGAGCTCTATAGCAATCAGCCCCAGCATTTT	CASSLGAELYSNQPQHF